The 12 T cell receptor beta chains below come from one sample, sequenced in a study of T cells in Graves' hyperthyroidism and ophthalmopathy. TCR beta CDR3 region amplification was performed from RNA transcripts. Initially, a first-round RT-PCR of the TCR CDR3 employed the HTBI primer set. MiXCR, run by TCRdb on the multiplex PCR reads, gives a single entry per CDR3 protein. The sample yields more than 350,000 distinct CDR3 sequences, roughly 15% seen once. Specimen: blood. These receptors came from a woman aged 55-69 years with Graves' ophthalmopathy.

This clonotype was found many times. CDR3 sequence (DNA): TGTGCCTGGAAAGGACGCTACGAGCAGTACTTC. Encoded protein: CAWKGRYEQYF. The rearrangement joins TRBV30 to TRBJ2-7, with D unresolved. Per the germline V gene, CDR1 is GTSNPN and CDR2 is SVGIG (reference sequence). Trimming took off 4 bases at V and 3 bases at J, with 7 bases between the two ends. This CDR3 has 11 amino acids.

The CDR3 DNA reads as TGTGCCACCAGCAGAGATAAGGGGGCCGGTTTCTACGAGCAGTACTTC. Residues: CATSRDKGAGFYEQYF. The chain uses TRBV15 and TRBJ2-7, with TRBD1 matching over 7 bases. V lost 0 bases, J lost 3 bases, and 8 bases stayed unmatched. CDR3 length: 16 amino acids. Germline V lookup: CDR1 LNHNV, CDR2 YYDKDF (reference sequence). Variable domain in full (rest from reference TRBV15 and TRBJ2-7): DAMVIQNPRYQVTQFGKPVTLSCSQTLNHNVMYWYQQKSSQAPKLLFHYYDKDFNNEADTPDNFQSRRPNTSFCFLDIRSPGLGDTAMYLCATSRDKGAGFYEQYFGPGTRLTVT.

This clonotype has only one observation. A read error may explain this, as a much larger clone is one base away. The chain combines TRBV28 with TRBJ1-5; TRBD1 aligns across 12 bases. This CDR3 spans 18 amino acids. Germline assignment: CDR1 MDHEN and CDR2 SYDVKM. V dropped 7 bases and J dropped 2; count of bases not matched to a gene: 12. The CDR3 spells CASNLQGQGARGNQPQHF. In nucleotides, the CDR3 is TGTGCCAGCAATTTGCAGGGACAGGGGGCCAGGGGCAATCAGCCCCAGCATTTT.

The rearrangement links TRBV5-1 to TRBJ2-7; 9 nucleotides line up with TRBD1. The ends lost 0 bases at V and 6 bases at J; junction bases unmatched: 7. The CDR3 runs 15 residues. Germline lookup yields CDR1 SGHRS and CDR2 YFSETQ. The DNA of the CDR3 is TGCGCCAGCAGCTTGGCCCCGGGACAGGGCGGCGAGCAGTACTTC. Amino acid sequence: CASSLAPGQGGEQYF.

There are a few counts of this clonotype. The chain is built from TRBV29-1 and TRBJ2-3; 16 bases fit TRBD2. The V gene end was trimmed by 3 bases and the J gene end by 4 bases; junction bases not matched to a gene: 10. Germline-derived CDR1 and CDR2 are SQVTM and ANQGSEA. The CDR3 spans 18 residues. CDR3 coding DNA: TGCAGCGTTGAGACTCCGGGACTAGCGGGAGGGCGGGCAGATACGCAGTATTTT. The encoded protein is CSVETPGLAGGRADTQYF.

The chain is built from TRBV4-1 and TRBJ2-3; unclear D gene. The CDR3 totals 16 residues. The V gene lost 0 bases and the J gene lost 2 bases, with 12 bases spanning the gap. Germline V gene lookup returns CDR1 MGHRA and CDR2 YSYEKL. CDR3 loop: CASSQDPDRSTDTQYF. Written as DNA, the CDR3 is TGCGCCAGCAGCCAAGATCCGGACCGGTCCACAGATACGCAGTATTTT.

This clonotype has at least ten counts. The chain joins TRBV2 to TRBJ2-1; TRBD1 agrees at 10 bases. This CDR3 is 16 amino acids long. CDR1 and CDR2 from the germline V gene are SNHLY and FYNNEI. V shed 6 bases, J shed 5 bases, and the junction held 10 bases outside the gene matches. The CDR3 reads CASRDPGQGINNEQFF. The DNA of the CDR3 is TGTGCCAGCAGAGATCCGGGACAGGGGATCAACAATGAGCAGTTCTTC.

This clonotype was recorded a few times. This chain joins TRBV27 and TRBJ2-3; TRBD1 matches at 7 bases. This CDR3 has 16 residues. V was clipped by 5 bases and J by 4 bases; unmatched bases: 12. Germline assignment: CDR1 MNHEY and CDR2 SMNVEV (reference sequence). The CDR3 loop reads CASSLQGPVLPDTQYF. The CDR3 region has the DNA TGTGCCAGCAGTCTACAGGGGCCCGTCCTACCAGATACGCAGTATTTT.

This clonotype was counted ten times or more. The chain joins TRBV20-1 to TRBJ2-1, with TRBD2 identical over 8 bases. The junction had 12 bases not matched to a gene; V was cut back by 4 bases and J by 7 bases. Germline V gene lookup returns CDR1 DFQATT and CDR2 SNEGSKA (reference sequence). The CDR3 covers 15 residues. CDR3 residues: CSAIEGGLAGNEQFF. CDR3 nucleotide sequence: TGCAGTGCTATAGAGGGAGGACTAGCCGGAAATGAGCAGTTCTTC.

A remark on this clonotype: Since the CDR3 does not end with the conserved phenylalanine or tryptophan, this likely comes from a read error. This chain joins TRBV5-1 and TRBJ1-1; D is possibly TRBD1 (6 bases). The germline V gene has CDR1 SGHRS and CDR2 YFSETQ. Trimming stripped 0 bases from V and 1 base from J, with 10 bases between. The CDR3 has 15 amino acids. The CDR3 is CASSLEGGSNTEAFL. Written as DNA, the CDR3 is TGCGCCAGCAGCTTGGAGGGGGGATCGAACACTGAAGCTTTCCTT.

Details on this clonotype: Just one base apart from a much larger clone, this may be a read error. The chain recombines TRBV11-2 with TRBJ2-3; D not certain. The CDR3 has 14 amino acids. Looked up from germline, CDR1 is SGHAT and CDR2 is FQNNGV. CDR3 coding DNA: TGCGCCAGCAGCCTCCGTCGTAGGACAGATACGCAGTATTTT. It encodes CASSLRRRTDTQYF.

The chain has TRBV3-1 and TRBJ2-7; TRBD2 matches at 10 bases. The germline gives CDR1 LGHDT, CDR2 YNNKEL (reference sequence). Unmatched junction bases numbered 6, after V lost 4 bases and J lost 3 bases. The CDR3 loop spans 15 amino acids. In DNA form, the CDR3 reads TGTGCCAGCAGCCTCGGACTAGCGGAGGACTACGAGCAGTACTTC. Translated: CASSLGLAEDYEQYF.